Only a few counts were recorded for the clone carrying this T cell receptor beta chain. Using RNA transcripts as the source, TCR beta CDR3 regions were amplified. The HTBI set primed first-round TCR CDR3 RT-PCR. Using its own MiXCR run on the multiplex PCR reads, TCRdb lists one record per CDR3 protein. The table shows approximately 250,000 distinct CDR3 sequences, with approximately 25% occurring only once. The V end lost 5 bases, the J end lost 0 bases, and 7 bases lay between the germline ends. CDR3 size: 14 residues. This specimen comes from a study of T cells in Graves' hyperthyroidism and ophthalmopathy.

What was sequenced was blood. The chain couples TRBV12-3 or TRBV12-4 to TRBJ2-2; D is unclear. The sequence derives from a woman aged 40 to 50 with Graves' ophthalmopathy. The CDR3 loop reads CASSVHANTGELFF. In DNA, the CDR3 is TGTGCCAGCAGTGTTCACGCGAACACCGGGGAGCTGTTTTTT.